The 5 T cell receptor beta chains given below trace back to one sample, sequenced in a study of CD8 T cells in ankylosing spondylitis. MiXCR, applied by TCRdb to the 5' RACE reads, yields one record per CDR3 protein. This sample has 350,000 to 450,000 distinct CDR3 sequences, with approximately 22% found just once. Source material: blood, either unsorted or a sorted T cell fraction (not recorded which). These receptors all stem from a male donor with ankylosing spondylitis or in good health (not recorded which).

This clonotype was detected a few times. J is TRBJ1-1 and V is TRBV27; the D is unclear. This CDR3 has 13 residues. The germline CDR1 and CDR2 sequences are MNHEY and SMNVEV (reference sequence). Trimming pared 3 bases from V and 2 bases from J, leaving 7 bases between. The CDR3 spells CASSFSDNTEAFF. The CDR3 DNA reads TGTGCCAGCAGTTTTTCTGACAACACTGAAGCTTTCTTT.

The gene calls are TRBV5-1 and TRBJ2-3, with 9 bases matching TRBD1. The CDR3 is made up of 16 amino acids. CDR1 SGHRS and CDR2 YFSETQ come from the germline V gene. V shed 0 bases and J 6 bases; nucleotides not matched to a gene: 8. CDR3 nucleotides: TGCGCCAGCAGCTTGGATGCGACAGGGGGTTGGGATACGCAGTATTTT. It codes for CASSLDATGGWDTQYF.

The rearrangement links TRBV6-6 to TRBJ2-7, with TRBD1 as a possible D gene (5 bases). Germline V gene data show CDR1 as MNHNY and CDR2 as SVGAGI (reference sequence). V was clipped by 6 bases and J by 2 bases, with 11 bases between them. This CDR3 region has 13 residues. CDR3 in DNA: TGTGCCAGCAGACCTGGACATACCTACGAGCAGTACTTC. Amino acids: CASRPGHTYEQYF.

This rearrangement joins TRBV3-1 to TRBJ2-7; D gene unclear. Trimming stripped 0 bases from V and 4 bases from J, with 13 bases between. The CDR3 spans 15 residues. The germline CDR1 and CDR2 sequences are LGHDT and YNNKEL (reference sequence). This chain's CDR3 is CASSQEPDPKYEQYF. Written as DNA, the CDR3 is TGTGCCAGCAGCCAAGAGCCCGACCCAAAGTACGAGCAGTACTTC.

This chain joins TRBV11-1 and TRBJ2-3, with TRBD2 matching over 15 bases. Germline trimming cut 4 bases from V and 4 bases from J; bases unmatched to any gene: 12. Per germline, CDR1 SGHAT and CDR2 FQDESV (reference sequence). This CDR3 is built from 19 residues. The CDR3 bases are TGTGCCAGCAGCTCACTCCCCGGGACTAGCGGGGGGAGCCCAGATACGCAGTATTTT. This translates into CASSSLPGTSGGSPDTQYF.